This entry describes one T cell receptor beta chain. Its target is not known. The sample belongs to a study of shared clonotypes between healthy human individuals. Across the whole study: CD8 memory received one plate per donor, CD8 naive two, CD4 memory three and CD4 naive three. Study outcomes and limitations: In a few donors, around 5.5% of naive CD4 clonotypes appeared in common.

CD45RA-negative memory and CD45RA+ naive subsets were split from the CD4+ cells. This CDR3 region has 16 residues. Germline lookup yields CDR1 SGHAT and CDR2 FQNNGV. V shed 7 bases and J 1 base; nucleotides not matched to a gene: 11. Profiling relied on immunoSEQ multiplex PCR, and the TCRdb table lists in-frame clones only, not all of them. The sample shows about 2.4 million clones, more than 85% of them seen only once. The V call is TRBV11-2, the J call TRBJ2-7; 9 nucleotides agree with TRBD2. The receptor's source is a man in his late teens or twenties in good health. Some clones in this sample may be carry-over from other donors' samples. Sequenced material: naive CD4+ T cells from PBMCs. Described subset: CD45RA+ positively selected. In DNA form, the CDR3 reads TGTGCCAGCACCCCCCAACTAGCGGGTTTATCCTACGAGCAGTACTTC. This encodes CASTPQLAGLSYEQYF.